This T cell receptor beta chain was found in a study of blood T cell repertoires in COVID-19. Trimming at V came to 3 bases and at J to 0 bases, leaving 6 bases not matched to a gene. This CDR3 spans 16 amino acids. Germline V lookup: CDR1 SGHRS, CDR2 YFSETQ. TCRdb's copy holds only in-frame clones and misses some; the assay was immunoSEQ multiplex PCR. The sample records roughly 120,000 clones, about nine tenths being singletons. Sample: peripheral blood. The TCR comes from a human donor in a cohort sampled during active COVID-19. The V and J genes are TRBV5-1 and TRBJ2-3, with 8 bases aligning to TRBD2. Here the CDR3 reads CASSSGTSGSTDTQYF. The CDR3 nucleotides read TGCGCCAGCAGCTCGGGAACTAGCGGTAGCACAGATACGCAGTATTTT.